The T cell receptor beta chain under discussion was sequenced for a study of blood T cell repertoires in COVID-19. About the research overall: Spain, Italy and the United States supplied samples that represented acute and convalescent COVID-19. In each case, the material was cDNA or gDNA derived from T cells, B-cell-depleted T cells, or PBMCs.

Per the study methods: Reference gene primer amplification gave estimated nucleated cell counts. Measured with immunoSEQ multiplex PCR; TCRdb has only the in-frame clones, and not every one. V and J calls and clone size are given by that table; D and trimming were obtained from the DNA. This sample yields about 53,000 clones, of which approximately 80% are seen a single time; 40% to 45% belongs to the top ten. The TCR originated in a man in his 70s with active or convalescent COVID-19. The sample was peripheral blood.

CDR3 nucleotides: TGTGCCAGCAGCTCTGGACTAGCGGGAGCCGCCTACGAGCAGTACTTC. As protein: CASSSGLAGAAYEQYF. The rearrangement uses TRBV11-3 and TRBJ2-7; TRBD2 matches at 13 bases. Germline V gene data show CDR1 as SGHNT and CDR2 as YENEEA. V dropped 4 bases and J dropped 2; count of bases not matched to a gene: 5. This CDR3 comprises 16 residues.